These 26 T cell receptor beta chains were all obtained from the same sample, sequenced in a study of control samples from healthy donors and cancer patients. Clones were sequenced by immunoSEQ multiplex PCR, and TCRdb holds only the in-frame ones, with some missing. The sample holds tens of thousands of clones, about 85% seen once. Sequencing used blood. The receptor source for this set is a woman in her seventies in good health.

This rearrangement joins TRBV7-2 to TRBJ2-5; the D gene is possibly TRBD2 (5 bases). V was clipped by 4 bases and J by 4 bases, with 22 bases between them. Germline lookup yields CDR1 SGHTA and CDR2 FQGNSA. CDR3 length: 17 residues. CDR3 loop: CASSSVFFTSSPETQYF. The CDR3 DNA reads TGTGCCAGCAGCTCCGTTTTTTTTACTAGTTCCCCAGAGACCCAGTACTTC.

The V and J genes are TRBV6-5 and TRBJ1-1; D unresolved. Germline CDR1 is MNHEY and CDR2 is SVGAGI. The CDR3 extends over 12 amino acids. V lost 6 bases, J lost 1 base, and 6 bases lay in between. The CDR3 sequence is CASSPRNTEAFF. The CDR3 DNA is TGTGCCAGCAGCCCCAGGAACACTGAAGCTTTCTTT.

In its sample, this clone was seen once. At one boundary the junction diverges from the germline segment, which might be a read error. The V and J genes are TRBV5-5 and TRBJ1-2; D is perhaps TRBD1 (5 bases). The germline CDR1 and CDR2 sequences are SGHKS and YYEKEE (reference sequence). The CDR3 spans 13 residues. The DNA for the CDR3 is TGTGCCAGCAGCCTCCGGGACCAACCTTTCGATTCGTTC. Translated: CASSLRDQPFDSF.

The chain couples TRBV27 to TRBJ1-1, with TRBD1 as a possible D gene (6 bases). Trimming took off 7 bases at V and 4 bases at J, with 22 bases between the two ends. From germline, CDR1 is MNHEY and CDR2 SMNVEV (reference sequence). This CDR3 is built from 16 residues. The CDR3 sequence: CASTLGTRLIPTEAFF. The CDR3 DNA reads as TGTGCCAGCACCCTAGGGACACGTCTCATCCCCACTGAAGCTTTCTTT.

This clone has more than one count but fewer than ten. The rearrangement joins TRBV29-1 to TRBJ2-1; D might be TRBD2 (8 bases). Germline V gene sequence: CDR1 SQVTM, CDR2 ANQGSEA. The CDR3 spans 14 residues. Trimming took off 7 bases at V and 5 bases at J, with 18 bases between the two ends. The chain's CDR3 is CSATREGANNEQFF. The CDR3 bases are TGCAGCGCCACCCGGGAGGGGGCCAACAATGAGCAGTTCTTC.

This clone was seen many times. The CDR3: CASSRTPDTEAFF. Written as DNA, the CDR3 is TGTGCCAGCAGCCGAACACCCGACACTGAAGCTTTCTTT. The V gene is TRBV3-1 (or the pseudogene TRBV3-2), the J gene TRBJ1-1; D remains ambiguous. CDR3 size: 13 residues. Looked up from germline, CDR1 is LGHDT and CDR2 is YNNKEL (reference sequence). The V end lost 4 bases, the J end lost 3 bases, and 9 bases lay between the germline ends.

This clone occurred once. The DNA of the CDR3 is TGCGCCAGCAGCTTGGAGGCAGCAAGCACAGATACGCAGTATTTT. Protein: CASSLEAASTDTQYF. The rearrangement uses TRBV5-1 and TRBJ2-3; D is unresolved. Between the trimmed V and J ends, which lost 0 bases and 0 bases, there was a span of 8 bases. In germline, CDR1 is SGHRS, CDR2 YFSETQ. The CDR3 spans 15 residues. Drawing the rest from reference TRBV5-1 and TRBJ2-3, the complete variable domain is KAGVTQTPRYLIKTRGQQVTLSCSPISGHRSVSWYQQTPGQGLQFLFEYFSETQRNKGNFPGRFSGRQFSNSRSEMNVSTLELGDSALYLCASSLEAASTDTQYFGPGTRLTVL.

This chain connects TRBV2 to TRBJ1-6, with 9 bases fitting TRBD1. V was clipped by 1 base and J by 0 bases; unmatched bases: 7. This CDR3 has 19 residues. The germline CDR1 and CDR2 sequences are SNHLY and FYNNEI. The CDR3 DNA reads TGTGCCAGCAGTGAAGGGACAGGGGTTATTAGCTCCTATAATTCACCCCTCCACTTT. Encoded protein: CASSEGTGVISSYNSPLHF.

V usage is TRBV5-4 and J usage is TRBJ2-3, with 8 bases fitting TRBD2. The CDR3 is made up of 15 amino acids. Looked up from germline, CDR1 is SGHNT and CDR2 is YYREEE (reference sequence). V shed 0 bases, J shed 0 bases, and the junction held 0 bases outside the gene matches. DNA of the CDR3: TGTGCCAGCAGCTTGGGCGGGAGGAGCACAGATACGCAGTATTTT. Translated: CASSLGGRSTDTQYF.

V usage is TRBV5-1 and J usage is TRBJ2-7; the D gene is possibly TRBD1 (6 bases). The V and J ends lost 4 bases and 0 bases respectively, with 8 bases between them. The CDR3 is made up of 13 amino acids. Germline lookup yields CDR1 SGHRS and CDR2 YFSETQ. The CDR3 sequence is CASSRDISYEQYF. CDR3 nucleotides: TGCGCCAGCAGCCGGGACATCTCCTACGAGCAGTACTTC.

CDR3 nucleotides: TGTGCCAGCAGCGTAGGCAGGGGGAGCGTTACCGAGCAGTACTTC. This codes for CASSVGRGSVTEQYF. The chain carries TRBV9 and TRBJ2-7, with TRBD1 matching 7 bases. Germline CDR1 is SGDLS and CDR2 is YYNGEE. Trimming took 0 bases from V and 6 from J; bases not matched to a gene: 9. The CDR3 covers 15 residues. Full variable domain (remainder filled in from reference TRBV9 and TRBJ2-7): DSGVTQTPKHLITATGQRVTLRCSPRSGDLSVYWYQQSLDQGLQFLIQYYNGEERAKGNILERFSAQQFPDLHSELNLSSLELGDSALYFCASSVGRGSVTEQYFGPGTRLTVT.

The chain employs TRBV5-1 and TRBJ2-3; D gene ambiguous. This CDR3 comprises 13 residues. From germline, CDR1 is SGHRS and CDR2 YFSETQ. The V and J ends lost 3 bases and 4 bases respectively, with 9 bases between them. In DNA form, the CDR3 reads TGCGCCAGCAGCTGGGGTGGGGCAGATACGCAGTATTTT. It translates to CASSWGGADTQYF.

This rearrangement joins TRBV30 to TRBJ1-1, with a tentative D call TRBD1 (5 bases). Germline CDR1 reads GTSNPN; CDR2 reads SVGIG (reference sequence). This CDR3 has 13 residues. V lost 0 bases and J 4 bases, leaving 9 bases between the germline ends. The CDR3 region is CAWSVGEGTEAFF. CDR3 DNA sequence: TGTGCCTGGAGTGTAGGGGAGGGCACTGAAGCTTTCTTT.

CDR3 nucleotide sequence: TGCGCCAGCAGCCAAGGACGGGGCACAGATACGCAGTATTTT. It encodes CASSQGRGTDTQYF. The chain links TRBV4-3 to TRBJ2-3; D is uncertain. CDR3 length: 14 residues. V lost 1 base and J 1 base, leaving 6 bases between the germline ends. The germline V gene encodes CDR1 LGHNA and CDR2 YSLEER.

This sequence joins TRBV5-4 and TRBJ2-3, with TRBD1 matching over 8 bases. The germline CDR1 and CDR2 sequences are SGHNT and YYREEE (reference sequence). J lost 0 bases, V lost 5 bases, and 8 bases had no gene match. The CDR3 length is 16 residues. Written as DNA, the CDR3 is TGTGCCAGCAGTAAATCAGGGGGCTCAAGCACAGATACGCAGTATTTT. Translation gives CASSKSGGSSTDTQYF.

The V gene is TRBV30, the J gene TRBJ1-2; D is unresolved. The germline CDR1 and CDR2 sequences are GTSNPN and SVGIG (reference sequence). The CDR3 loop spans 15 amino acids. The germline V and J ends were trimmed by 3 bases and 0 bases, with 14 bases remaining between them. CDR3 in amino acids: CAWSGRVRANYGYTF. The CDR3 bases are TGTGCCTGGAGCGGAAGAGTTCGAGCTAACTATGGCTACACCTTC.

The chain couples TRBV6-6 to TRBJ1-2; D may be TRBD1 (5 bases). The CDR3 is made up of 13 amino acids. The V gene lost 2 bases and the J gene lost 6 bases, with 10 bases spanning the gap. Germline CDR1 is MNHNY and CDR2 is SVGAGI (reference sequence). The CDR3 here is CASSYLGTDGYTF. The DNA of the CDR3 is TGTGCCAGCAGTTACCTAGGGACGGATGGCTACACCTTC.

The gene calls are TRBV6-5 and TRBJ1-1, with a weak D call TRBD1 (5 bases). The CDR3 totals 15 residues. CDR1 and CDR2 from the germline V gene are MNHEY and SVGAGI. The germline V and J ends were trimmed by 7 bases and 0 bases, with 15 bases remaining between them. The CDR3 DNA sequence: TGTGCCAGCACTCCCCTCGACAGAATGAACACTGAAGCTTTCTTT. It translates to CASTPLDRMNTEAFF.

The gene calls are TRBV3-1 (or the pseudogene TRBV3-2) and TRBJ1-3; D not resolved. Trimming took 4 bases from V and 1 from J, leaving 14 bases between them. CDR1 and CDR2 from the germline V gene are LGHDT and YNNKEL (reference sequence). This CDR3 region has 16 residues. CDR3 loop: CASSLKGIGSGNTIYF. CDR3 nucleotide sequence: TGTGCCAGCAGCCTAAAGGGTATCGGGTCTGGAAACACCATATATTTT.

This clone was seen a single time. The rearrangement joins TRBV5-1 to TRBJ2-3; 11 nucleotides agree with TRBD2. V dropped 4 bases and J dropped 0; count of bases not matched to a gene: 4. Germline V gene sequence: CDR1 SGHRS, CDR2 YFSETQ. The length of the CDR3 is 16 residues. CDR3 loop: CASSQGLAVSTDTQYF. CDR3 sequence (DNA): TGCGCCAGCAGCCAGGGACTAGCGGTTAGCACAGATACGCAGTATTTT.

Details on this clone: Other DNA variants within this sample encode the same CDR3. This chain joins TRBV6-5 and TRBJ1-2; D is perhaps TRBD1 (6 bases). V lost 5 bases and J lost 2, with 9 bases in between. This CDR3 is 13 amino acids long. Germline CDR1 and CDR2: MNHEY and SVGAGI. The CDR3, as DNA: TGTGCCAGCAGTCAAACAGGGAACTATGGCTACACCTTC. Its translation: CASSQTGNYGYTF.

The genes are TRBV5-1 and TRBJ2-1; 7 positions match TRBD1. V lost 0 bases, J lost 14 bases, and 11 bases stayed unmatched. The CDR3 length is 14 residues. Germline V lookup: CDR1 SGHRS, CDR2 YFSETQ. In DNA form, the CDR3 reads TGCGCCAGCAGCTTGGGGGACAGCGTGCAAAGGGAGTTCTTC. Translation: CASSLGDSVQREFF.

The rearrangement joins TRBV27 to TRBJ2-5; tentatively, D is TRBD1 or TRBD2 (5 bases each). Trimming stripped 9 bases from V and 2 bases from J, with 13 bases between. The CDR3 runs 13 residues. Germline CDR1 reads MNHEY; CDR2 reads SMNVEV (reference sequence). CDR3 sequence: CARTGQTQETQYF. The CDR3, as DNA: TGTGCCAGGACGGGGCAGACTCAAGAGACCCAGTACTTC.

The table lists this clone with a count of one. The CDR3 region has the DNA TGTGCCAGTACCGCCTGGGACAGGCGCATGAACACTGAAGCTTTCTTT. Protein sequence: CASTAWDRRMNTEAFF. The rearrangement joins TRBV19 to TRBJ1-1, with 8 bases aligning to TRBD1. The V gene's germline CDR1 is LNHDA and CDR2 SQIVND (reference sequence). Losses at the gene ends were 7 bases for V and 0 bases for J; bases not matched to a gene: 10. This CDR3 contains 16 residues. The full variable domain, in which reference TRBV19 and TRBJ1-1 provide the parts outside the CDR3, is DGGITQSPKYLFRKEGQNVTLSCEQNLNHDAMYWYRQDPGQGLRLIYYSQIVNDFQKGDIAEGYSVSREKKESFPLTVTSAQKNPTAFYLCASTAWDRRMNTEAFFGQGTRLTVV.

This chain joins TRBV27 and TRBJ1-2; TRBD1 might be the D (5 bases). CDR3 length: 13 residues. Germline CDR1 reads MNHEY; CDR2 reads SMNVEV (reference sequence). Deletions cut 3 bases from V and 8 bases from J, with 13 bases between. This CDR3 is CASSFSGRGGYTF. The CDR3 DNA follows: TGTGCCAGCAGTTTTTCGGGAAGGGGCGGCTACACCTTC.

The chain combines TRBV5-1 with TRBJ1-1; 9 bases map to TRBD1. This CDR3 contains 14 residues. Per the germline V gene, CDR1 is SGHRS and CDR2 is YFSETQ. Losses at the gene ends were 3 bases for V and 5 bases for J; bases not matched to a gene: 5. This chain's CDR3 is CASSYQDRGTEAFF. The CDR3 bases are TGCGCCAGCAGCTACCAGGACAGGGGAACTGAAGCTTTCTTT.